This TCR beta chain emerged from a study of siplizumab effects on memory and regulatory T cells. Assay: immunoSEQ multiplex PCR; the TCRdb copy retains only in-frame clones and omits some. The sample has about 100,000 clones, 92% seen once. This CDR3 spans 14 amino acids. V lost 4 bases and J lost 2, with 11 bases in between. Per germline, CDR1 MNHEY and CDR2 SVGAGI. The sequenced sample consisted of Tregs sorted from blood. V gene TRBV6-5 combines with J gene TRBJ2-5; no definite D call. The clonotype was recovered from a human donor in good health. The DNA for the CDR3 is TGTGCCAGCAGTTTGGGGATTACACAAGAGACCCAGTACTTC. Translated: CASSLGITQETQYF.